Below, 3 T cell receptor beta chains from the same sample are listed, as sequenced in a study of identical twins. TCRdb independently ran MiXCR on the 5' RACE reads; one entry per CDR3 protein. The sample carries about 570,000 distinct CDR3 sequences, around 9.6% recorded once. These data were likewise used in another study, on yellow fever vaccine responses in identical twins.

Sample: PBMCs. Source of these receptors: a young woman in good health.

This rearrangement joins TRBV29-1 to TRBJ2-2, with D perhaps matching TRBD1 (6 bases). There are 13 residues in the CDR3. With 4 bases removed from V and 3 bases from J, the gap between germline ends came to 9 bases. Germline lookup yields CDR1 SQVTM and CDR2 ANQGSEA. This chain's CDR3 is CSVGTEDTGELFF. DNA for the CDR3: TGCAGCGTTGGGACAGAGGACACCGGGGAGCTGTTTTTT.

The chain combines TRBV2 with TRBJ2-7; 10 bases map to TRBD1. The CDR3 totals 15 residues. J lost 6 bases, V lost 7 bases, and 12 bases had no gene match. Germline V gene sequence: CDR1 SNHLY, CDR2 FYNNEI. The DNA of the CDR3 is TGTGCCAGCAACCCAGGACAGGGGGGTGTTTCCGAGCAGTACTTC. Translation gives CASNPGQGGVSEQYF.

V usage is TRBV6-1 and J usage is TRBJ2-5; 10 bases align to TRBD2. The V gene's germline CDR1 is MNHNS and CDR2 SASEGT. V was pared by 6 bases and J by 4 bases, with 5 bases of the junction left unmatched. The CDR3 spans 14 residues. The CDR3 reads CASSPAGGPETQYF. In nucleotides, the CDR3 is TGTGCCAGCAGCCCAGCGGGAGGGCCAGAGACCCAGTACTTC.